Following are 31 T cell receptor beta chains from one sample sequenced in a study of early T cells in non-severe SARS-CoV-2 infection. Each CDR3 protein gets one entry after TCRdb re-called the 5' RACE reads with MiXCR. The table shows 120,000 or so distinct CDR3 sequences, with roughly 12% occurring only once. Sequenced material: whole blood, taken at baseline. The receptors derive from an adult who was a healthcare worker with PCR-confirmed SARS-CoV-2 infection or an uninfected control (not recorded which).

Ten or more counts support this clonotype. The gene calls are TRBV9 and TRBJ1-6; TRBD1 is a possible D gene (6 bases). Germline V gene sequence: CDR1 SGDLS, CDR2 YYNGEE. Trimming removed 5 bases from V and 5 bases from J, with 11 bases in between. The CDR3 runs to 14 residues. The CDR3 loop reads CASRTSGDNSPLHF. The CDR3 DNA follows: TGTGCCAGCAGGACTTCAGGGGATAATTCACCCCTCCACTTT.

This clonotype was found a few times. J is TRBJ2-2 and V is TRBV28, with D hard to call. CDR1 and CDR2 from the germline V gene are MDHEN and SYDVKM. The CDR3 runs 14 residues. The V gene lost 7 bases and the J gene lost 0 bases, with 9 bases spanning the gap. CDR3 protein: CASILASNTGELFF. Here the CDR3 DNA reads TGTGCCAGCATCTTAGCCTCGAACACCGGGGAGCTGTTTTTT.

This clonotype was seen more than once but under ten times. J is TRBJ2-1 and V is TRBV5-1; 10 bases are shared with TRBD2. With 2 bases clipped from V and 9 bases from J, the junction kept 8 bases outside the gene matches. CDR1 is SGHRS, CDR2 YFSETQ, per germline. The CDR3 extends over 15 amino acids. The CDR3 DNA sequence: TGCGCCAGCAGCTTACCGGGACTAGCGCTTGGTGAGCAGTTCTTC. Protein: CASSLPGLALGEQFF.

This clonotype was picked up a small number of times. The chain recombines TRBV20-1 with TRBJ2-7; possible D gene TRBD2, 6 bases. The V and J ends lost 0 bases and 2 bases respectively, with 17 bases between them. The CDR3 spans 16 residues. Germline loops: CDR1 DFQATT, CDR2 SNEGSKA (reference sequence). The CDR3 protein is CSARDHAGTETYEQYF. CDR3 DNA: TGCAGTGCTAGAGATCACGCCGGGACTGAAACCTACGAGCAGTACTTC.

About this clonotype: One junction end does not reproduce the germline sequence, and a read error may be involved. The chain joins TRBV2 to TRBJ2-3; TRBD1 aligns across 7 bases. CDR3 length: 12 amino acids. Germline V gives CDR1 SNHLY, CDR2 FYNNEI. The CDR3 loop reads CASRPGTDTQYF. In DNA, the CDR3 is TGTGCCAGCAGGCCAGGGACAGATACACAGTATTTT.

This clonotype showed up many times. V usage is TRBV5-1 and J usage is TRBJ2-3; 10 nucleotides align to TRBD1. The germline CDR1 and CDR2 sequences are SGHRS and YFSETQ. Trimming removed 4 bases from V and 5 bases from J; junction bases left unmatched: 7. The CDR3 is made up of 15 amino acids. CDR3 sequence reads: CASSNRDRGRDTQYF. The CDR3, as DNA: TGCGCCAGCAGCAACCGGGACAGGGGTCGAGATACGCAGTATTTT.

This clonotype turned up a few times. The CDR3 spells CASSQDYRLKKGEAFF. For the CDR3, the DNA is TGCGCCAGCAGCCAAGATTACAGGCTAAAGAAGGGTGAAGCTTTCTTT. The chain employs TRBV4-1 and TRBJ1-1, with D possibly matching TRBD1 (5 bases). Germline CDR1 is MGHRA and CDR2 is YSYEKL. This CDR3 has 16 amino acids. V was clipped by 0 bases and J by 7 bases, with 18 bases between them.

The chain links TRBV7-2 to TRBJ1-1, with TRBD1 identical over 8 bases. Germline-derived CDR1 and CDR2 are SGHTA and FQGNSA. V lost 4 bases, J lost 4 bases, and 8 bases stayed unmatched. The CDR3 totals 15 residues. The CDR3 DNA reads TGTGCCAGCAGCTCTCAGGGGGCCCAGGGCACTGAAGCTTTCTTT. It encodes CASSSQGAQGTEAFF.

This clonotype was counted many times. Here the CDR3 reads CASKIAGQPSPLHF. CDR3 DNA sequence: TGTGCCAGCAAAATCGCCGGTCAGCCTTCACCCCTCCACTTT. The J gene is TRBJ1-6, the V gene TRBV27; no clear D. CDR1 and CDR2 (germline): MNHEY, SMNVEV (reference sequence). The germline V and J ends were trimmed by 7 bases and 9 bases, with 16 bases remaining between them. CDR3 length: 14 amino acids.

In this sample, this clonotype turned up many times. The chain carries TRBV20-1 and TRBJ1-2; 9 positions match TRBD1. The CDR3 is 14 residues long. The J segment lost 3 bases and the V segment lost 6 bases, leaving 8 bases of the junction unmatched. In germline, CDR1 is DFQATT, CDR2 SNEGSKA (reference sequence). The CDR3 loop reads CSAIPGQGDYGYTF. The CDR3 DNA sequence: TGCAGTGCAATCCCGGGACAGGGTGACTATGGCTACACCTTC.

With regard to this clonotype: A read error is possible here, since a much larger clone lies one base away. The genes are TRBV3-1 and TRBJ2-3; possible D gene TRBD2, 6 bases. V lost 0 bases and J lost 2, with 21 bases in between. CDR3 length equals 19 residues. Germline CDR1 is LGHDT and CDR2 is YNNKEL (reference sequence). The CDR3, as DNA: TGTGCCAGCAGCCAAGATGGAGGGTTAGCGAGAGGCTACACAGATACGCAGTATTTT. Amino acid sequence: CASSQDGGLARGYTDTQYF.

This clonotype was picked up a small number of times. The V and J genes are TRBV20-1 and TRBJ2-7, with 10 positions matching TRBD2. The CDR3 is made up of 16 amino acids. Germline trimming cut 5 bases from V and 0 bases from J; bases unmatched to any gene: 10. The germline gives CDR1 DFQATT, CDR2 SNEGSKA (reference sequence). CDR3 in amino acids: CSAFPSGTSVSYEQYF. Here the CDR3 DNA reads TGCAGTGCTTTCCCTTCCGGGACTAGCGTCTCCTACGAGCAGTACTTC.

This clonotype was observed a few times. The V call is TRBV18, the J call TRBJ1-1; D possibly corresponds to TRBD1 (5 bases). The V gene lost 5 bases and the J gene lost 8 bases, with 15 bases spanning the gap. CDR1 is KGHSH and CDR2 is LQKENI in the germline V gene. This CDR3 comprises 13 residues. The DNA of the CDR3 is TGTGCCAGCTCAGGGCCCGGAGGGGCGGAAGCTTTCTTT. It translates to CASSGPGGAEAFF.

This clonotype was counted between two and nine times. The rearrangement joins TRBV3-1 to TRBJ1-1, with no clear D. The CDR3 loop spans 14 amino acids. V lost 1 base, J lost 5 bases, and 11 bases lay in between. In germline, CDR1 is LGHDT, CDR2 YNNKEL (reference sequence). The CDR3 DNA reads TGTGCCAGCAGCCAAGCCAGTGGTTCGACTGAAGCTTTCTTT. This encodes CASSQASGSTEAFF.

This clonotype was picked up a small number of times. The J gene is TRBJ1-3, the V gene TRBV7-8; D gene uncertain. Germline values: CDR1 SGHVS, CDR2 FQNEAQ. This CDR3 is 16 amino acids long. Deletions cut 2 bases from V and 1 base from J, with 12 bases between. For the CDR3, the DNA is TGTGCCAGCAGCTTATTCCCTTCTCTATCTGGAAACACCATATATTTT. It specifies CASSLFPSLSGNTIYF. The complete variable domain, with remaining parts taken from reference TRBV7-8 and TRBJ1-3, reads GAGVSQSPRYKVAKRGQDVALRCDPISGHVSLFWYQQALGQGPEFLTYFQNEAQLDKSGLPSDRFFAERPEGSVSTLKIQRTQQEDSAVYLCASSLFPSLSGNTIYFGEGSWLTVV.

This clonotype appeared many times. The chain employs TRBV20-1 and TRBJ2-3; 8 bases align to TRBD1. Germline V gene data show CDR1 as DFQATT and CDR2 as SNEGSKA (reference sequence). This CDR3 spans 14 amino acids. Losses at the gene ends were 6 bases for V and 6 bases for J; bases not matched to a gene: 11. The DNA of the CDR3 is TGCAGTGCCCACCCCGGGACAGGCGGGGATACGCAGTATTTT. Amino acids: CSAHPGTGGDTQYF.

This clonotype was counted between two and nine times. V gene TRBV20-1 combines with J gene TRBJ2-3; weak D call: TRBD1 (5 bases). V lost 5 bases to trimming and J lost 4 bases, with 16 bases between them. This CDR3 comprises 14 residues. Germline CDR1 DFQATT, CDR2 SNEGSKA (reference sequence). CDR3 region: CSAAPRVFPDTQYF. Here the CDR3 DNA reads TGCAGTGCTGCACCCAGGGTTTTCCCAGATACGCAGTATTTT.

This chain uses TRBV6-6 with TRBJ1-4, with TRBD1 identical over 10 bases. The J segment lost 3 bases and the V segment lost 7 bases, leaving 14 bases of the junction unmatched. The CDR3 covers 18 residues. Germline V gene data show CDR1 as MNHNY and CDR2 as SVGAGI (reference sequence). CDR3 coding DNA: TGTGCCAGCACACGCCGGGACAGGGGAAGGTTGGCTAATGAAAAACTGTTTTTT. Protein product: CASTRRDRGRLANEKLFF.

This chain links TRBV27 with TRBJ1-6; D is undetermined. V lost 2 bases, J lost 10 bases, and 9 bases lay in between. Looked up from germline, CDR1 is MNHEY and CDR2 is SMNVEV (reference sequence). The CDR3 has 13 residues. Here the CDR3 reads CASSLMGRSPLHF. CDR3 bases: TGTGCCAGCAGTTTAATGGGGAGGTCACCCCTCCACTTT.

The chain combines TRBV7-2 with TRBJ2-7; no clear D. Trimming took 1 base from V and 2 from J, leaving 9 bases between them. The CDR3 sequence is 14 residues long. Germline loops: CDR1 SGHTA, CDR2 FQGNSA. The CDR3 loop reads CASSLGRPAYEQYF. CDR3 DNA sequence: TGTGCCAGCAGCTTAGGCCGGCCCGCCTACGAGCAGTACTTC.

This clonotype was counted a few times. This chain links TRBV12-3 or TRBV12-4 with TRBJ1-2; D is undetermined. V was cut by 3 bases and J by 3 bases, with 14 bases left in between. There are 15 residues in the CDR3. The CDR3 loop reads CASSLRGGGDYGYTF. The CDR3 nucleotides read TGTGCCAGCAGTTTGCGGGGTGGCGGCGACTATGGCTACACCTTC.

The chain uses TRBV3-1 and TRBJ2-2; 9 bases are shared with TRBD2. CDR3 size: 15 residues. J lost 6 bases, V lost 4 bases, and 6 bases had no gene match. Per germline, CDR1 LGHDT and CDR2 YNNKEL (reference sequence). The CDR3 reads CASSRRLAVAGELFF. The CDR3, as DNA: TGTGCCAGCAGCCGAAGACTAGCGGTTGCCGGGGAGCTGTTTTTT.

The table lists this clonotype with a few counts. This chain uses TRBV5-1 with TRBJ2-7; the match to TRBD1 covers 7 bases. The CDR3 extends over 16 amino acids. V gave up 4 bases and J gave up 0 bases; unmatched junction bases: 10. CDR1 is SGHRS and CDR2 is YFSETQ in the germline V gene. In nucleotides, the CDR3 is TGCGCCAGCAGCCCCACAGGGGCCCCCATCTCCTACGAGCAGTACTTC. Protein sequence: CASSPTGAPISYEQYF.

This clonotype occurred a few times. The chain has TRBV5-1 and TRBJ1-1; TRBD1 aligns across 7 bases. V lost 4 bases and J lost 1; bases outside the gene matches: 4. The CDR3 loop spans 14 amino acids. Germline assignment: CDR1 SGHRS and CDR2 YFSETQ. DNA for the CDR3: TGCGCCAGCAGCGGGACAGTCCCGAACACTGAAGCTTTCTTT. This codes for CASSGTVPNTEAFF.

This clonotype was counted a few times. V gene TRBV29-1 combines with J gene TRBJ2-7; tentatively, D is TRBD1 or TRBD2 (5 bases each). CDR1 is SQVTM, CDR2 ANQGSEA, per germline. The V gene lost 3 bases and the J gene lost 0 bases, with 12 bases spanning the gap. CDR3 length: 14 amino acids. The CDR3 DNA reads as TGCAGCGTTGATGTAACCGGGGCCTCCTACGAGCAGTACTTC. It codes for CSVDVTGASYEQYF.

This clonotype came up a few times. The CDR3: CASSENAWGEQYF. The CDR3 DNA reads as TGTGCCAGCAGTGAGAATGCGTGGGGCGAGCAGTACTTC. The chain combines TRBV2 with TRBJ2-7, with D unresolved. V shed 3 bases and J shed 6 bases, with 12 bases lying between them. CDR3 size: 13 residues. Germline V gene sequence: CDR1 SNHLY, CDR2 FYNNEI.

In its sample, this clonotype was seen many times. The chain has TRBV20-1 and TRBJ2-3; 9 bases fit TRBD2. This CDR3 contains 17 residues. Trimming cost V 5 bases and J 0 bases; bases outside gene matches: 12. From germline, CDR1 is DFQATT and CDR2 SNEGSKA (reference sequence). CDR3: CSAFLPRLAASTDTQYF. The DNA for the CDR3 is TGCAGTGCTTTTTTACCCCGACTAGCGGCTAGCACAGATACGCAGTATTTT.

V is TRBV13 and J is TRBJ1-1; D is possibly TRBD1 (6 bases). Trimming left V 5 bases short and J 1 base short, with 17 bases between. CDR1 PRHDT and CDR2 FYEKMQ come from the germline V gene (reference sequence). CDR3 length: 16 amino acids. The CDR3 coding sequence is TGTGCCAGCAGCACTCTTCCGGGACAACAGAACACTGAAGCTTTCTTT. Protein sequence: CASSTLPGQQNTEAFF.

There are a few counts of this clonotype. J is TRBJ2-5 and V is TRBV25-1, with D unresolved. Germline loops: CDR1 MGHDK, CDR2 SYGVNS. Trimming took off 2 bases at V and 1 base at J, with 14 bases between the two ends. The CDR3 is 16 amino acids. CDR3 sequence: CASSEVGLTSQETQYF. In DNA, the CDR3 is TGTGCCAGCAGTGAAGTAGGGTTGACTTCCCAAGAGACCCAGTACTTC.

The chain links TRBV18 to TRBJ1-1; 12 nucleotides line up with TRBD1. Per germline, CDR1 KGHSH and CDR2 LQKENI. CDR3 length: 16 residues. Losses at the gene ends were 3 bases for V and 5 bases for J; bases not matched to a gene: 7. For the CDR3, the DNA is TGTGCCAGCTCACCGGGGACAGGGGGCTTGGAGACTGAAGCTTTCTTT. Translating it yields CASSPGTGGLETEAFF.

The table lists this clonotype with a few counts. J is TRBJ2-7 and V is TRBV28, with 7 bases fitting TRBD1. CDR1 MDHEN and CDR2 SYDVKM come from the germline V gene. The CDR3 has 15 residues. J lost 3 bases, V lost 5 bases, and 10 bases had no gene match. CDR3 DNA sequence: TGTGCCAGCAGTCCATCCAGGACAGGCGACTACGAGCAGTACTTC. It yields the protein CASSPSRTGDYEQYF. The full variable domain, in which reference TRBV28 and TRBJ2-7 provide the parts outside the CDR3, is DVKVTQSSRYLVKRTGEKVFLECVQDMDHENMFWYRQDPGLGLRLIYFSYDVKMKEKGDIPEGYSVSREKKERFSLILESASTNQTSMYLCASSPSRTGDYEQYFGPGTRLTVT.